This T cell receptor beta chain came from a study of low-dose radiotherapy and immunotherapy resistance in tumors. Across the study: Patients were given intravenous nivolumab 240 mg every two weeks plus ipilimumab 1 mg/kg every six weeks. Aspirin 300 mg was given orally each day for four cycles from cycle 1 day 1.

As to time point: after trial treatment. As for treatment: LDRT plus nivolumab, ipilimumab, low-dose cyclophosphamide and aspirin (RACIN trial). Advanced solid tumors lacking tumor-infiltrating lymphocytes were present in eligible patients. Primers used for first-strand cDNA, a TRAV- and TRBV-specific set, covered both alpha and beta chains. The PCR that amplified TCRs ran for roughly 20 cycles, relying on a constant-region primer and a V-primer adapter. The mRNA which had been isolated was amplified by in vitro transcription. TCRdb used MiXCR to reprocess the reads, holding one entry per CDR3 protein. The sample consists of approximately 84,000 distinct CDR3 sequences, roughly 17% of them appearing once. About this clonotype itself: Since a far larger clone is one base different, this is likely a read error.

CDR3 length: 14 amino acids. Trimming cost V 3 bases and J 7 bases; bases outside gene matches: 10. Germline lookup yields CDR1 SQVTM and CDR2 ANQGSEA. The receptor was derived from a male donor with prostate cancer. The rearrangement links TRBV29-1 to TRBJ2-7; the match to TRBD2 covers 9 bases. Here the sequenced sample was PBMCs, taken after low-dose radiotherapy plus immunotherapy. CDR3 loop: CSVDGSGSTGEQYF. The DNA of the CDR3 is TGCAGCGTTGATGGTAGCGGGAGTACCGGTGAGCAGTACTTC.